The source of this T cell receptor beta chain is a study of T cell responses to AZD1222 COVID-19 vaccine (dated by TCRdb to 2020 to 2023). In the study overall: Because spike-specific TCR depth and breadth did not differ between the two schedules, AZD1222 recipients who got a second dose at roughly 4 weeks were pooled with those who got a second dose at roughly 12 weeks. TCR sequencing covered some 240 trial participants: 200 to 220 given two doses of AZD1222 and approximately 26 given two doses of MenACWY control vaccine. Trial participants were enrolled by age into 18-55, 56-69 and 70-plus year subgroups, with roughly 160, 29 and 62 TCR-sequenced participants respectively.

Findings and caveats that apply to the study as a whole: Conclusions about previously exposed vaccinees are limited, since just six AZD1222 recipients were seropositive for SARS-CoV-2 at baseline. In the small 56-69-year group, the increase in depth fell short of significance, most likely because of low power. Because no samples from the day 14 peak response were available, repertoires could be characterized only after the peak T cell response. A significant rise in spike-specific TCR breadth and depth was observed after two AZD1222 doses relative to day 0 and relative to MenACWY recipients. The vaccine-associated CD4 TCRs covered the entire spike protein, and the dominant responses fell in regions 160-218 and 743-854. Participants were mostly white British and included more females than males, and it was suggested by the authors that clonal diversity may have been underestimated. Reportedly, almost half of the unique spike-specific TCRs recognized epitopes lying outside the regions that are mutated in the B.1.351 and B.1.1.7 variants.

From cysteine to phenylalanine, the CDR3 is 13 amino acids long. Here the CDR3 DNA is all that survives: 39 bases in frame from base 1. The germline V gene supplies CDR1 MNHEY and CDR2 SVGAGI. This specimen's time point label, interpreted: baseline before first vaccination. The vaccinee samples were drawn from two UK trials, COV001 and COV002, one of which was a single-blind randomized controlled phase 2/3 trial testing AZD1222 (ChAdOx1 nCoV-19) in healthy adults. For TCRbeta chain sequencing, PBMC samples were collected from trial participants at day 0 and at day 28 after the second dose. As regards this clone: This clone's antigen is unknown. Base quality data are lacking; no much larger clone is found one base away.

The CDR3 regions of human TCRbeta chains were subjected to immunosequencing. For the original study's pipeline: Repertoire TCRs were checked for matches against a reference library of SARS-CoV-2-specific TCRs that had been generated using the MIRA antigen-specificity platform. Breadth meant the fraction of unique TCRs that were SARS-CoV-2-associated, whereas depth meant the fraction of total T cells that were SARS-CoV-2-associated. Using the MIRA data, each spike-specific TCR was assigned both to the spike region to which the TCR was reactive and to a CD4 or CD8 class. Log10-transformed breadth and depth values were compared by one-way ANOVA with Sidak's multiple comparisons tests. TCRdb took this table from immuneACCESS and kept in-frame rearrangements with V and J called. Such tables lack part of the clones; where checked against another copy, unresolved V genes explain under half of the gap, and the rest is unexplained. D and trimming were read from the DNA, whereas the V and J calls and clone size are those reported in that table. The sample has about 100,000 clones on record, around 96% of them singletons. The ten largest clones capture 2.2% of the sample.

The V gene is TRBV6-5 and the J gene is TRBJ2-1; the D gene lacks a confident call. The sequence was collected from an adult in good health. Sequences were derived from peripheral blood, sampled on day 0 of AZD1222 vaccination. The DNA sequence is TGTGCTGTTTCGAGTAGACTTTACAATGAGCAGTTCTTC. Its protein product is CAVSSRLYNEQFF.